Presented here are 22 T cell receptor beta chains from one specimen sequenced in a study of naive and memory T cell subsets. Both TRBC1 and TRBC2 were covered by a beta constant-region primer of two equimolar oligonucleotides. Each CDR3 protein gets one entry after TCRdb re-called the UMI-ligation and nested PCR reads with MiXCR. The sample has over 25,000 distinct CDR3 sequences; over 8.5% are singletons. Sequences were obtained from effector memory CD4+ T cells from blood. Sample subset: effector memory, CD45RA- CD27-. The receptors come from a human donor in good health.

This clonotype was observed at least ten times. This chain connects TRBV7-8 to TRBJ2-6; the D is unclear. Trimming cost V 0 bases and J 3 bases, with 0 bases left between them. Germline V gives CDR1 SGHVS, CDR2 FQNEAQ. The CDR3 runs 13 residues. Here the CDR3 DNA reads TGTGCCAGCAGCTTAGCTGGGGCCAACGTCCTGACTTTC. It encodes CASSLAGANVLTF.

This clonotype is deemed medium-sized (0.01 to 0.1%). The CDR3 DNA sequence: TGTGCTAGTGCAAACCGGGAGCCGAACACTGAAGCTTTCTTT. This sequence encodes CASANREPNTEAFF. The V call is TRBV12-5, the J call TRBJ1-1; D is undetermined. Germline V lookup: CDR1 LGHNT, CDR2 FRNRAP. CDR3 length: 14 amino acids. The V gene lost 7 bases and the J gene lost 1 base, with 13 bases spanning the gap.

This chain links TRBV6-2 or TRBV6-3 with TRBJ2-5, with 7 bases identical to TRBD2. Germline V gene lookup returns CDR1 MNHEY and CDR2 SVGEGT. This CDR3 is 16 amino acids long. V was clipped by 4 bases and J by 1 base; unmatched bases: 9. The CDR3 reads CASSSLAGEPQETQYF. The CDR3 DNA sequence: TGTGCCAGCAGTTCCCTCGCGGGAGAACCCCAAGAGACCCAGTACTTC.

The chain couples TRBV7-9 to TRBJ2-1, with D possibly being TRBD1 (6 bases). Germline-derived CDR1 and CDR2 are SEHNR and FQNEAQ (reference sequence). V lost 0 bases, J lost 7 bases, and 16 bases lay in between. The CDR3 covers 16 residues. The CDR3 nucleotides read TGTGCCAGCAGCTTAGCGCAAGGGACCAGGGGAAATGAGCAGTTCTTC. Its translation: CASSLAQGTRGNEQFF.

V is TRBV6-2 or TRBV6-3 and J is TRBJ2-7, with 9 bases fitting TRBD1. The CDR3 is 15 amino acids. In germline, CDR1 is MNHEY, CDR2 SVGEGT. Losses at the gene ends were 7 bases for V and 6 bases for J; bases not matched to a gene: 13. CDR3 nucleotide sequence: TGTGCCAGCAAATTACATGGGACAGGGAGATTCGAGCAGTACTTC. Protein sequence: CASKLHGTGRFEQYF.

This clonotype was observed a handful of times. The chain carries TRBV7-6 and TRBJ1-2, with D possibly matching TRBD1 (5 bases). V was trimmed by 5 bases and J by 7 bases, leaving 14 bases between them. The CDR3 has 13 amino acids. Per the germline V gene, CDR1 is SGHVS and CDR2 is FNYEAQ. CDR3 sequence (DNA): TGTGCCAGCAGCCCGTCGCCAGGGAGTGGCTACACCTTC. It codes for CASSPSPGSGYTF.

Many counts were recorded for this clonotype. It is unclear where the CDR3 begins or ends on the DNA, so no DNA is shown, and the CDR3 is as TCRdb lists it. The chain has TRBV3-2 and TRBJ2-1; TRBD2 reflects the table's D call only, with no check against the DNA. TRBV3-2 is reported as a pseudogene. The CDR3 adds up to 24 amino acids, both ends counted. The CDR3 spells CASSQGSPSKISIWASGSCNEQFF.

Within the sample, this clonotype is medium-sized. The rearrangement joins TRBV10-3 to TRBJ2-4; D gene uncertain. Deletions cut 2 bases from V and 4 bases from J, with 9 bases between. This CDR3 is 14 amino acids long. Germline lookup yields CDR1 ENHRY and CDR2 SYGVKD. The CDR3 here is CAISEDLGKNIQYF. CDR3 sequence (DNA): TGTGCCATCAGTGAGGATCTGGGTAAAAACATTCAGTACTTC.

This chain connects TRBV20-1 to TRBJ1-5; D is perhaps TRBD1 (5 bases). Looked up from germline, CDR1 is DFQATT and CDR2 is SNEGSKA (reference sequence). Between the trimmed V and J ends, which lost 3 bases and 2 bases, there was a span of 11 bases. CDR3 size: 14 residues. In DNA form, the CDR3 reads TGCAGTGCTAGCCCTGGGGCCGGCAATCAGCCCCAGCATTTT. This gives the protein CSASPGAGNQPQHF.

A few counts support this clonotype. The CDR3 DNA follows: TGTGCCAGCAGCTTGGGGGGGACAGGGGATGAAAAACTGTTTTTT. Translated, it gives CASSLGGTGDEKLFF. The chain recombines TRBV5-5 with TRBJ1-4; 10 bases match TRBD1. Germline CDR1 and CDR2: SGHKS and YYEKEE (reference sequence). The CDR3 has 15 amino acids. Losses at the gene ends were 0 bases for V and 6 bases for J; bases not matched to a gene: 2.

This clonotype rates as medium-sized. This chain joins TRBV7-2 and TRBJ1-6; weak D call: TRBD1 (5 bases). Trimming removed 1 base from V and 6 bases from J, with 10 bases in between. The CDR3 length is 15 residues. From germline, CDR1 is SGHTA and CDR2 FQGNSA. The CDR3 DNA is TGTGCCAGCAGCTTAGAGGGGCGGTCTAATTCACCCCTCCACTTT. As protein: CASSLEGRSNSPLHF.

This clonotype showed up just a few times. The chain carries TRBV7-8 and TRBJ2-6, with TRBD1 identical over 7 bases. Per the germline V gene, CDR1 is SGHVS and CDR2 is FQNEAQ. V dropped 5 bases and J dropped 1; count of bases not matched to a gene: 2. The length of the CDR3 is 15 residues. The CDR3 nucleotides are TGTGCCAGCAGCACACAGGGGTCTGGGGCCAACGTCCTGACTTTC. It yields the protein CASSTQGSGANVLTF.

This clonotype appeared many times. The CDR3 is CASSSTGQAFSEQYF. The DNA for the CDR3 is TGTGCCAGCAGCTCCACGGGACAGGCCTTTTCCGAGCAGTACTTC. The J gene is TRBJ2-7, the V gene TRBV7-2; 8 bases line up with TRBD1. The V gene end was trimmed by 4 bases and the J gene end by 6 bases; junction bases not matched to a gene: 11. The CDR3 loop spans 15 amino acids. In germline, CDR1 is SGHTA, CDR2 FQGNSA.

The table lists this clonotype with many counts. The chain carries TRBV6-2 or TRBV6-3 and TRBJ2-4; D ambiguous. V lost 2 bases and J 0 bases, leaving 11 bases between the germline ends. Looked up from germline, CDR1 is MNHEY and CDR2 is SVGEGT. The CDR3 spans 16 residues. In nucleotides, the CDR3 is TGTGCCAGCAGTTACGCGGCGAAACTAGCCAAAAACATTCAGTACTTC. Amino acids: CASSYAAKLAKNIQYF.

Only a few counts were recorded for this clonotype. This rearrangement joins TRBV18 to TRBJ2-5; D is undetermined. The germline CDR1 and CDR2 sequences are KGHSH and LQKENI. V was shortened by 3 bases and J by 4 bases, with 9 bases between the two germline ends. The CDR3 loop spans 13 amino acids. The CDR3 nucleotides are TGTGCCAGCTCACCGCCCCCCGGAGAGACCCAGTACTTC. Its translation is CASSPPPGETQYF. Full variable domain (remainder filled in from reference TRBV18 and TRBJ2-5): NAGVMQNPRHLVRRRGQEARLRCSPMKGHSHVYWYRQLPEEGLKFMVYLQKENIIDESGMPKERFSAEFPKEGPSILRIQQVVRGDSAAYFCASSPPPGETQYFGPGTRLLVL.

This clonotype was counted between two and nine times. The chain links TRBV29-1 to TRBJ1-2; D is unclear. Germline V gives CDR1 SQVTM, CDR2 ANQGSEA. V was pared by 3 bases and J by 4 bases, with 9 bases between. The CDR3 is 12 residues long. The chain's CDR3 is CSVDSGLYGYTF. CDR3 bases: TGCAGCGTTGATTCGGGCCTCTATGGCTACACCTTC.

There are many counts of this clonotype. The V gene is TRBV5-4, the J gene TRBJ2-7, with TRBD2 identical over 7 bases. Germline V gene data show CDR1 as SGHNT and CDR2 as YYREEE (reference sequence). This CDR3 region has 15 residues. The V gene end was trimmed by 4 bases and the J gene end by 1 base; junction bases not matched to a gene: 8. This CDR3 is CASSGGGTRSYEQYF. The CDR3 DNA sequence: TGTGCCAGCAGCGGGGGGGGGACGAGATCCTACGAGCAGTACTTC.

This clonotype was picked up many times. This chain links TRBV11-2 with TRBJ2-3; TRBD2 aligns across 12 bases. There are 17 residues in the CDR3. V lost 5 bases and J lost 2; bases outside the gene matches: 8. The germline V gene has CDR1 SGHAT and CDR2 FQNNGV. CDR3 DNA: TGTGCCAGCAGCCCCGGCGGACTAGCGGGGTACACAGATACGCAGTATTTT. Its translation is CASSPGGLAGYTDTQYF.

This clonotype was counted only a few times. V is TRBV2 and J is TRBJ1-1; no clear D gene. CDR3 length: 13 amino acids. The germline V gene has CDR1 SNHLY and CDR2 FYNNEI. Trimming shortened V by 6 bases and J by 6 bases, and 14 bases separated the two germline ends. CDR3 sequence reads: CASRKTGQAEAFF. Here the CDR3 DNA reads TGTGCCAGCAGAAAGACTGGGCAGGCTGAAGCTTTCTTT.

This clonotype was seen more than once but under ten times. The CDR3 sequence is CASSPGTPPYEQYF. The CDR3 nucleotides read TGTGCCAGCAGTCCCGGGACTCCCCCCTACGAGCAGTACTTC. This chain joins TRBV7-9 and TRBJ2-7, with D perhaps matching TRBD2 (6 bases). The length of the CDR3 is 14 residues. Germline values: CDR1 SEHNR, CDR2 FQNEAQ (reference sequence). Trimming pared 6 bases from V and 2 bases from J, leaving 14 bases between.

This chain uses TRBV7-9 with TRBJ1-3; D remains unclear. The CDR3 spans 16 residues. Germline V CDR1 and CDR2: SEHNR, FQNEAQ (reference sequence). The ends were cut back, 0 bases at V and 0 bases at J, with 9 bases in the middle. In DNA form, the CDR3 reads TGTGCCAGCAGCTTAGCCCAGCCAGACTCTGGAAACACCATATATTTT. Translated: CASSLAQPDSGNTIYF.

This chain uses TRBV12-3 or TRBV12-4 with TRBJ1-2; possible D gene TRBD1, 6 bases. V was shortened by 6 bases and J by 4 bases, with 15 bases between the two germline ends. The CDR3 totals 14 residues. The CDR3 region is CASSRGNLGYGYTF. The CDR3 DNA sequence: TGTGCCAGCAGCAGGGGAAATTTAGGCTATGGCTACACCTTC.